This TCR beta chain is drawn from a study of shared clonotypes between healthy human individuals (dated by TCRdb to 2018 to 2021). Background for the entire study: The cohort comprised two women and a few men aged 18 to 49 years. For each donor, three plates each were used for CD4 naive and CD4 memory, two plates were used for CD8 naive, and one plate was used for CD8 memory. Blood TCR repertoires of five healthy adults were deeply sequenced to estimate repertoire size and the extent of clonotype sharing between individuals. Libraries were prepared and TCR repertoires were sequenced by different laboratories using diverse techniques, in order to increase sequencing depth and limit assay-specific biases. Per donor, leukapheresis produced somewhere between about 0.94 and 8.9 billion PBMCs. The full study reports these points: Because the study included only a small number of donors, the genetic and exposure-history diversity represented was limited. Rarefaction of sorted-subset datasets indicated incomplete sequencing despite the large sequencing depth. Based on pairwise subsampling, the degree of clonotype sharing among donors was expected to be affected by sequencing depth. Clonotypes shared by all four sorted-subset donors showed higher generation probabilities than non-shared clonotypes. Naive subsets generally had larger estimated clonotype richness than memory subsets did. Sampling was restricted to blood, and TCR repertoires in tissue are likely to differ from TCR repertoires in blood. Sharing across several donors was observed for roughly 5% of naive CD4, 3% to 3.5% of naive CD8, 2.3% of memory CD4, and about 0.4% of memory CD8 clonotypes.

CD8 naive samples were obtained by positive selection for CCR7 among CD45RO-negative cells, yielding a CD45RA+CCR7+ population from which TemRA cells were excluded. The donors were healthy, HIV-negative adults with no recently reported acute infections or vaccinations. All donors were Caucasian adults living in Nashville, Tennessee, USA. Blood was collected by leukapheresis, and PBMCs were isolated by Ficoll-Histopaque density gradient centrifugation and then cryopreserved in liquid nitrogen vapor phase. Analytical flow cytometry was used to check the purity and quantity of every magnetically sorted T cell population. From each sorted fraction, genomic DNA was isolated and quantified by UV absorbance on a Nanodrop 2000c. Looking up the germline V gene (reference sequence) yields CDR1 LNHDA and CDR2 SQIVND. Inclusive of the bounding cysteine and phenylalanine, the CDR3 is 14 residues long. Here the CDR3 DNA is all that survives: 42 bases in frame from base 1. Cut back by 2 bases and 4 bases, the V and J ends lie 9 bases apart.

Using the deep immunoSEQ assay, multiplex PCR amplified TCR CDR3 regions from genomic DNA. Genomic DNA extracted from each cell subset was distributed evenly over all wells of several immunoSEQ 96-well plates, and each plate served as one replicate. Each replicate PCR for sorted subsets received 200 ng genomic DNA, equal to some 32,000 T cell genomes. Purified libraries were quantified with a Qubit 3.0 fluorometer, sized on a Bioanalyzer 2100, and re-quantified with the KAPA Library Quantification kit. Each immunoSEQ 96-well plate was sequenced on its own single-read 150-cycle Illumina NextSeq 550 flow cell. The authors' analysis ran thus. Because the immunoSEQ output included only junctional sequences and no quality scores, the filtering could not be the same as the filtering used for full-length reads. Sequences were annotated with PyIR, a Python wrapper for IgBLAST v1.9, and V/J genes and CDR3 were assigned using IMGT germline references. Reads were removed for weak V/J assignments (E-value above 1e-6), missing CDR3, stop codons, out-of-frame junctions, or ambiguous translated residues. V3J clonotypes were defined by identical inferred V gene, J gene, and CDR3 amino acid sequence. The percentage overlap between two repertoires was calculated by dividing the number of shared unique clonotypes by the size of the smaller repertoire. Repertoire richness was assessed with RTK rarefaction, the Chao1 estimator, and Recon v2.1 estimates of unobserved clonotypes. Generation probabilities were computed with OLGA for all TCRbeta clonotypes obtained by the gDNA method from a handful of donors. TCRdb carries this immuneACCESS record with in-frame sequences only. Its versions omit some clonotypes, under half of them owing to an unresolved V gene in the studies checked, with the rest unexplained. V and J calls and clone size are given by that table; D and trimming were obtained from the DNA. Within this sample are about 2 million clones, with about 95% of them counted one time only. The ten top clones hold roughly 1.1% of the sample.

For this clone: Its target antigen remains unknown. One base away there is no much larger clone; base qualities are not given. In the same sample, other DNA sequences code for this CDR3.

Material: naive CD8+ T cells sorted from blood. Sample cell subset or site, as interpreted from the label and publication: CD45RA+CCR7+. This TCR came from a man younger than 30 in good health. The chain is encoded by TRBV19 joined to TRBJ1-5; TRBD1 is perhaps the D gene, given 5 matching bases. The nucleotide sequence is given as TGTGCCAGTAGTATACTCGGGGGAAATCAGCCCCAGCATTTT. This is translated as CASSILGGNQPQHF. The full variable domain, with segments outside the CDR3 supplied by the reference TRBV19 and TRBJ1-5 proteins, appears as DGGITQSPKYLFRKEGQNVTLSCEQNLNHDAMYWYRQDPGQGLRLIYYSQIVNDFQKGDIAEGYSVSREKKESFPLTVTSAQKNPTAFYLCASSILGGNQPQHFGDGTRLSIL.